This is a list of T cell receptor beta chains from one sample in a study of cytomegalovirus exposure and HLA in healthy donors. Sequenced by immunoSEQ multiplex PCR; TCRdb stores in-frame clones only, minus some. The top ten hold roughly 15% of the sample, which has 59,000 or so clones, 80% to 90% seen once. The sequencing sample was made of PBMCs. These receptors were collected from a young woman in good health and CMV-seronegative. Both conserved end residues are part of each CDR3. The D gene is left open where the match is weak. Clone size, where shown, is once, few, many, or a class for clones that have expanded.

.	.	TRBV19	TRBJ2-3	TGTGCCAGTAGTATTGGGCTAGCGAGCACAGATACGCAGTATTTT	CASSIGLASTDTQYF
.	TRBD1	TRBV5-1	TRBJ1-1	TGCGCCAGCAGCTTAGACAGGGGGTATGAAGCTTTCTTT	CASSLDRGYEAFF
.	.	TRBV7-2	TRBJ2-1	TGTGCCAGCAGCTTAAATTCAGGAAATGAGCAGTTCTTC	CASSLNSGNEQFF
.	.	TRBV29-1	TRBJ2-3	TGCAGCGTTGTGGGCCTTAGCACAGATACGCAGTATTTT	CSVVGLSTDTQYF
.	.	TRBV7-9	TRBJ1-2	TGTGCCAGCAGTTTACCCTCAGGGAATGGCTACACCTTC	CASSLPSGNGYTF
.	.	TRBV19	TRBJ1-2	TGTGCCAGTAGCCCCGGGGGGCGCGGCTACACCTTC	CASSPGGRGYTF
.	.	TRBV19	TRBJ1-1	TGTGCCAGTAGCCTCACTAACACTGAAGCTTTCTTT	CASSLTNTEAFF
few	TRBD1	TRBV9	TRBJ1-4	TGTGCCAGCAGCGGACGAACCGGGACAGCGGCCAGTGAAAAACTGTTTTTT	CASSGRTGTAASEKLFF
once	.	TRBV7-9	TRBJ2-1	TGTGCCAGCATCCTCCGGGAAACAGATAACAATGAGCAGTTCTTC	CASILRETDNNEQFF
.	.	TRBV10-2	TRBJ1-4	TGCGCCAGCAGTGAGGGGGGGACTAATGAAAAACTGTTTTTT	CASSEGGTNEKLFF
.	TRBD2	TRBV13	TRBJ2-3	TGTGCCAGCAGCTTAAGTAGCGGGGGCCCTTCTTGGAATACGCAGTATTTT	CASSLSSGGPSWNTQYF
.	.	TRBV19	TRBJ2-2	TGTGCCAGTCAAATCAGCACCGGGGAGCTGTTTTTT	CASQISTGELFF
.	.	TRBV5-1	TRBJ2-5	TGCGCCAGCAGCTCGGGACAAGAGACCCAGTACTTC	CASSSGQETQYF
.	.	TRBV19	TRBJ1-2	TGTGCCAGTAGTCAGGCAGTTCGGGGCTACACCTTC	CASSQAVRGYTF
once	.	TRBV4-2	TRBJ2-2	TGTGCCAGCAGCCAGGCTGAAAGGGGGTCCGGGGAGCTGTTTTTT	CASSQAERGSGELFF
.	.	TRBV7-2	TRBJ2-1	TGTGCCAGCCTCTTTTCCGGGGTGGATGAGCAGTTCTTC	CASLFSGVDEQFF
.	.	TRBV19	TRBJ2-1	TGTGCCAGTAGTATGGGGCTAGTGGGTTACAATGAGCAGTTCTTC	CASSMGLVGYNEQFF
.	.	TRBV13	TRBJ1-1	TGTGCCAGCAGCTTAGGCCAGAAAAGGGGCCTTCTAACTGAAGCTTTCTTT	CASSLGQKRGLLTEAFF
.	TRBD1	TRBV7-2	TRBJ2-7	TGTGCCAGCAGCGGGAGACAGGGGATCTCCGAGCAGTACTTC	CASSGRQGISEQYF
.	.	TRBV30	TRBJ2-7	TGTGCCTGGAGACCGGGACTCTTGCGTATAAAGCAGTACTTC	CAWRPGLLRIKQYF
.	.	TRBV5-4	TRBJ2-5	TGTGCCAGCAGCGGCGGGACCTTCCGAGAGACCCAGTACTTC	CASSGGTFRETQYF
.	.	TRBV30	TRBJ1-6	TGTGCCTGGACCGGGGTAGGACAGACAAATTCACCCCTCCACTTT	CAWTGVGQTNSPLHF
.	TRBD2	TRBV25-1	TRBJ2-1	TGTGCCAGCAGTGAAGACCAGCGGGGGGAGCAGTTCTTC	CASSEDQRGEQFF
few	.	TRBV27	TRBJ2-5	TGTGCCAGCAGTCCAGCTCTCGGCAGGGCAGTGGAGACCCAGTACTTC	CASSPALGRAVETQYF
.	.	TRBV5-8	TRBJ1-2	TGTGCCAGCAGCAGCTACAGTACCTATGGCTACACCTTC	CASSSYSTYGYTF
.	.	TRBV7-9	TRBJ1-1	TGTGCCAGCAGCCCCGGGGGGTCTGAGAAAGCTTTCTTT	CASSPGGSEKAFF
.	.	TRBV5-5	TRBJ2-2	TGTGCCAGCAGCTTGGGCGCCACCGGGGAGCTGTTTTTT	CASSLGATGELFF
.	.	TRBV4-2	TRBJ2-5	TGTGCCAGCAGCCAGGGTGGACAGCGAGGACAAGAGACCCAGTACTTC	CASSQGGQRGQETQYF
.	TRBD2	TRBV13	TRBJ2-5	TGTGCCAGCAGCGCCGCCGGGACTATGCAAGAGACCCAGTACTTC	CASSAAGTMQETQYF